This entry lists 3 T cell receptor beta chains sequenced from one sample in a study of PD-1 blockade in classical Hodgkin lymphoma. The repertoire was sequenced with immunoSEQ multiplex PCR; TCRdb's copy has only in-frame clones and lacks some. The table lists more than 45,000 clones, just under 75% of them singletons. All patients relapsed after autologous stem cell transplantation, and brentuximab vedotin exposure varied. This sample comprised peripheral blood mononuclear cells (PBMCs), obtained before the second cycle of nivolumab. The receptors were sampled from a human donor with classical Hodgkin lymphoma.

V and J are TRBV5-1 and TRBJ2-7; unclear D gene. Trimming shortened V by 0 bases and J by 4 bases, and 8 bases separated the two germline ends. Germline CDR1 reads SGHRS; CDR2 reads YFSETQ. This CDR3 has 13 residues. The CDR3 coding sequence is TGCGCCAGCAGCTTGGGGCAGCAATACGAGCAGTACTTC. Translating gives CASSLGQQYEQYF.

The sample holds a few counts of this clone. J is TRBJ2-5 and V is TRBV27; tentatively, D is TRBD1 or TRBD2 (5 bases each). The germline V and J ends were trimmed by 3 bases and 1 base, with 15 bases remaining between them. The CDR3 spans 16 residues. From germline, CDR1 is MNHEY and CDR2 SMNVEV (reference sequence). The CDR3 DNA reads TGTGCCAGCAGTTTGCAACCGGGACGGCCCCAAGAGACCCAGTACTTC. It codes for CASSLQPGRPQETQYF.

This clone showed up just a few times. The chain recombines TRBV9 with TRBJ1-1; the match to TRBD1 covers 9 bases. The ends lost 2 bases at V and 7 bases at J; junction bases unmatched: 3. This CDR3 is built from 13 residues. Germline-derived CDR1 and CDR2 are SGDLS and YYNGEE. CDR3 DNA sequence: TGTGCCAGCAGCGTTACAGGGGGCAGTGAAGCTTTCTTT. Translation: CASSVTGGSEAFF.